These T cell receptor beta chains were read from a single sample in a study of T-cell memory formation after mild COVID-19. Each CDR3 protein is one row after TCRdb ran MiXCR on the 5' RACE reads. The table includes about 210,000 distinct CDR3 sequences, around 27% detected once. The source material was PBMCs or a T cell subset sorted from them (not recorded which). The receptors stem from an adult woman who had mild COVID-19 (a few samples of this study predate the infection). Cell type and time point are not known. The CDR3 runs from the conserved cysteine through the conserved F or W. The D gene is left open where the match is weak. For some rows the clone size is stated as once, few or many, or as a class when expanded; others skip it.

j_gene | abundance | d_gene | v_gene | CDR3nt | CDR3aa
TRBJ2-5 | . | . | TRBV6-5 | TGTGCCAGCCGCAACCCCGCGGAGACCCAGTACTTC | CASRNPAETQYF
TRBJ2-5 | few | . | TRBV11-3 | TGTGCCAGCAGCCCGGGACCGTCCGGGGGGACCCAGTACTTC | CASSPGPSGGTQYF
TRBJ1-3 | few | . | TRBV29-1 | TGCAGCGTTATCTCGACAGGCCACTCTGGAAACACCATATATTTT | CSVISTGHSGNTIYF
TRBJ2-1 | few | . | TRBV29-1 | TGCAGCGTTGAAGATCCGCTCGTCGCTGAGCAGTTCTTC | CSVEDPLVAEQFF
TRBJ1-3 | many | . | TRBV10-3 | TGTGCCATCAGTGCGCCCCCGGGGCTCGGAAACACCATATATTTT | CAISAPPGLGNTIYF
TRBJ2-5 | few | . | TRBV14 | TGTGCCAGCAGCCAAGATCGAGTTACGATCCAAGAGACCCAGTACTTC | CASSQDRVTIQETQYF
TRBJ2-7 | . | . | TRBV6-1 | TGTGCCAGCAGTGAAGCGGGACGGCTCCCACTAGGGGAGCAGTACTTC | CASSEAGRLPLGEQYF
TRBJ2-7 | . | TRBD1 | TRBV4-1 | TGCGCCAGCAGCCAAGACGTGACAGGGAGCTCCTACGAGCAGTACTTC | CASSQDVTGSSYEQYF
TRBJ2-7 | . | TRBD1 | TRBV27 | TGTGCCAGCAGGGCCCGGGGGGGACAGGGGAGGTGGTACGAGCAGTACTTC | CASRARGGQGRWYEQYF
TRBJ2-6 | . | TRBD2 | TRBV29-1 | TGCAGCGTTTCTAGCGGAGTCTCTGGGGCCAACGTCCTGACTTTC | CSVSSGVSGANVLTF
TRBJ2-1 | . | . | TRBV7-2 | TGTGCCAGCAGCTTAGCTGGCGTTAATGAGCAGTTCTTC | CASSLAGVNEQFF
TRBJ2-7 | many | . | TRBV2 | TGTGCCAGCAGTGAAAGGGACTACGAGCAGTACTTC | CASSERDYEQYF
TRBJ2-3 | . | TRBD1 | TRBV3-1 | TGTGCCAGCACCCACAGGGGTGCAGATACGCAGTATTTT | CASTHRGADTQYF
TRBJ2-7 | many | TRBD1 | TRBV30 | TGTGCCTCCGTCCCACGGACAGGCTACGAGCAGTACTTC | CASVPRTGYEQYF
TRBJ2-2 | . | . | TRBV6-2/TRBV6-3 | TGTGCCAGCAAGGTTCTGATAAACACCGGGGAGCTGTTTTTT | CASKVLINTGELFF
TRBJ2-7 | few | TRBD2 | TRBV27 | TGTGCCAGCAGTAGGACTAGATCCTACGAGCAGTACTTC | CASSRTRSYEQYF
TRBJ2-1 | . | TRBD2 | TRBV6-2/TRBV6-3 | TGTGCCAGCAGTTACGTTATCGGGTTCCCGGGACTAGCGCACAATGAGCAGTTCTTC | CASSYVIGFPGLAHNEQFF
TRBJ1-2 | few | . | TRBV3-1 | TGTGCCAGCAGCCAAGAGGTCCTCCGGGGCAGGAGCTATGGCTACACCTTC | CASSQEVLRGRSYGYTF
TRBJ2-7 | few | . | TRBV7-9 | TGTGCCAGCAGCTCCTCCTCGCCCTACGAGCAGTACTTC | CASSSSSPYEQYF
TRBJ2-7 | many | . | TRBV7-6 | TGTGCCAGCAGCTTAAGGTCCCTCTCCTACGAGCAGTACTTC | CASSLRSLSYEQYF
TRBJ2-1 | . | . | TRBV7-9 | TGTGCCAGCAGCGACCAGAGCTCCTACAATGAGCAGTTCTTC | CASSDQSSYNEQFF
TRBJ2-1 | . | . | TRBV29-1 | TGCAGCGTTGAAGTCAACAGGGCCAATGAGCAGTTCTTC | CSVEVNRANEQFF
TRBJ2-3 | few | TRBD2 | TRBV4-1 | TGCGCCAGCAGCCAAGGACTAGCGGGGGGCACAGATACGCAGTATTTT | CASSQGLAGGTDTQYF
TRBJ2-1 | . | TRBD2 | TRBV24-1 | TGTGCCACCAGTGATTTGAGGACTAGCGGGGCTTACAATGAGCAGTTCTTC | CATSDLRTSGAYNEQFF
TRBJ2-1 | . | . | TRBV27 | TGTGCCAGCAGTTTATCTATGGACCGCCTAGGGCAGTTCTTC | CASSLSMDRLGQFF
TRBJ2-1 | . | . | TRBV29-1 | TGCAGCGTTGCCCCCCAGGGCGATGAGCAGTTCTTC | CSVAPQGDEQFF
TRBJ1-3 | . | . | TRBV18 | TGTGCCAGCTCACCACCAAGCAGGATACATATCTCTGGAAACACCATATATTTT | CASSPPSRIHISGNTIYF
TRBJ2-3 | . | TRBD2 | TRBV7-2 | TGTGCCAGCAGCTTCGTAGCCGGGACTAGCGGAATTACAGATACGCAGTATTTT | CASSFVAGTSGITDTQYF
TRBJ2-7 | few | TRBD2 | TRBV7-3 | TGTGCCAGCAGCTCCCGACTAGCGGGAGGAATCTACGAGCAGTACTTC | CASSSRLAGGIYEQYF
TRBJ1-1 | . | . | TRBV3-1 | TGTGCCAGCAGCCAAGTACTGGTGAACACTGAAGCTTTCTTT | CASSQVLVNTEAFF
TRBJ2-3 | . | . | TRBV20-1 | TGCAGTGCTATACCTAGCTGGAGAGATACGCAGTATTTT | CSAIPSWRDTQYF
TRBJ2-3 | . | . | TRBV12-3/TRBV12-4 | TGTGCCAGCAGCTTCTATGGGGGGCCAGATACGCAGTATTTT | CASSFYGGPDTQYF
TRBJ2-7 | . | . | TRBV20-1 | TGCAGTGCTAGAGCGGACACCTCCTACGAGCAGTACTTC | CSARADTSYEQYF
TRBJ1-1 | . | . | TRBV14 | TGTGCCAGCAGCCACCCCCTAGGGGGTCTGAGGAACACTGAAGCTTTCTTT | CASSHPLGGLRNTEAFF
TRBJ2-1 | . | . | TRBV12-3/TRBV12-4 | TGTGCCAGCAGTTTAGTGTCCCACAATGAGCAGTTCTTC | CASSLVSHNEQFF
TRBJ1-2 | . | . | TRBV20-1 | TGCAGTGCTAGTGCCAGCTCCTATGGCTACACCTTC | CSASASSYGYTF
TRBJ1-2 | few | . | TRBV12-2 | TGTGCAAGTCGCGCGGGGCCGTTGACAGGGCCTTATGGCTACACCTTC | CASRAGPLTGPYGYTF
TRBJ2-7 | . | TRBD2 | TRBV7-2 | TGTGCCAGCAGCTTTGGCGGGGGGTACAACGAGCAGTACTTC | CASSFGGGYNEQYF
TRBJ2-3 | . | . | TRBV24-1 | TGTGCCACCAGTGATGGAGGAGTACGCACAGATACGCAGTATTTT | CATSDGGVRTDTQYF
TRBJ2-7 | . | . | TRBV7-2 | TGTGCCAGCAGTTGGACCTACGAGCAGTACTTC | CASSWTYEQYF
TRBJ1-3 | few | . | TRBV25-1 | TGTGCCAGCAGTGCCCCCAACACCATATATTTT | CASSAPNTIYF
TRBJ1-5 | . | . | TRBV12-3/TRBV12-4 | TGTGCCAGCAGTTTAGGGGGGGCTCGTCGGCATTTT | CASSLGGARRHF
TRBJ2-5 | . | TRBD1 | TRBV29-1 | TGCAGCGCCGGACAGGGCGAAGAGACCCAGTACTTC | CSAGQGEETQYF
TRBJ2-7 | . | TRBD1 | TRBV4-3 | TGCGCCAGCAGCCAAGAGGACAAGGGGGCGTACGAGCAGTACTTC | CASSQEDKGAYEQYF
TRBJ2-5 | . | TRBD1 | TRBV7-9 | TGTGCCAGCAGCTGGGACAGAACCCAAGAGACCCAGTACTTC | CASSWDRTQETQYF
TRBJ2-1 | . | TRBD2 | TRBV24-1 | TGTGCCACCAGTGATTTTAGGTCTAGCGGGTCCTACAATGAGCAGTTCTTC | CATSDFRSSGSYNEQFF
TRBJ1-5 | few | . | TRBV10-2 | TGCGCCAGCAGTGAGAACGGCGTAAATCAGCCCCAGCATTTT | CASSENGVNQPQHF
TRBJ2-4 | . | . | TRBV10-3 | TGTGCCATCAGTCCGACGGGGGCTCTAGCCAAAAACATTCAGTACTTC | CAISPTGALAKNIQYF
TRBJ2-2 | few | TRBD1 | TRBV24-1 | TGTGCCACCAGTGATTTGGAGGACAGGGTGGGGGCCGGGGAGCTGTTTTTT | CATSDLEDRVGAGELFF
TRBJ2-3 | few | TRBD2 | TRBV20-1 | TGCAGTGCGAGTACTAGCGGCGCCGCTTTGAGTACGCAGTATTTT | CSASTSGAALSTQYF
TRBJ1-1 | . | . | TRBV5-6 | TGTGCCAGCAGCTTGTTTAGGACGGATCACACTGAAGCTTTCTTT | CASSLFRTDHTEAFF
TRBJ1-2 | . | . | TRBV5-1 | TGCGCCAGCACCGGGGCCTCAACCAACTATGGCTACACCTTC | CASTGASTNYGYTF
TRBJ1-2 | . | TRBD1 | TRBV7-8 | TGTGCCAGCAGCCCCCGGACAGGGGTGGGCGGCTACACCTTC | CASSPRTGVGGYTF
TRBJ2-1 | . | . | TRBV4-1 | TGCGCCAGCAGCCAAGCCCTTGCGGGGAATGAGCAGTTCTTC | CASSQALAGNEQFF
TRBJ2-7 | few | . | TRBV9 | TGTGCCAGCAGCGTAGCCCTTGACCCTTCCTACGAGCAGTACTTC | CASSVALDPSYEQYF
TRBJ1-3 | . | TRBD1 | TRBV7-2 | TGTGCCAGCAGCGCGGGACAGGGAAACACCATATATTTT | CASSAGQGNTIYF
TRBJ2-5 | . | TRBD1 | TRBV4-3 | TGCGCCAGCAGCCAAGATAACAGGGGGCAAGAGACCCAGTACTTC | CASSQDNRGQETQYF
TRBJ1-2 | . | . | TRBV5-1 | TGCGCCAGCAGCTGGGGCGACAGGCAGTTGAAAAAATTTGGCTATGGCTACACCTTC | CASSWGDRQLKKFGYGYTF